This paragraph reports one T cell receptor beta chain. Antigen unknown. This sample was included in a study of T cell responses to AZD1222 COVID-19 vaccine. Across the study: Researchers grouped second doses given at about 4 or about 12 weeks into one pool.

The CDR3 covers 11 residues. The germline CDR1 and CDR2 sequences are LGHDT and YNNKEL (reference sequence). Trimming removed 1 base at V and 10 bases at J, with 7 bases between. Here immunoSEQ multiplex PCR was the method, and the copy in TCRdb shows in-frame clones only, minus some. The sample yields some 100,000 clones, more than 75% seen once. Study-level results: Spike-specific TCR breadth and depth went up after people got two AZD1222 doses. Seropositive at baseline were only a handful of AZD1222 recipients. CD4 TCRs associated with vaccination spanned spike, dominating at 160-218 and 743-854.

The TCR sequence derives from an adult in good health. The sample consisted of peripheral blood, taken on day 0 of AZD1222 vaccination. J is TRBJ1-1 and V is TRBV3-1 (or the pseudogene TRBV3-2), with D unresolved. CDR3 sequence (DNA): TGTGCCAGCAGCCAAGGGAGATCAGCTTTCTTT. It is translated as CASSQGRSAFF.